This entry lists 21 T cell receptor beta chains sequenced from one sample in a study of vaccination effects on CD4 cells after COVID-19 (dated by TCRdb to between 2021 and 2023). The library was prepared using the immunoSEQ multiplex PCR assay. In its TCRdb copy, this immuneACCESS table keeps in-frame sequences only and misses some clones. Where compared with another copy, unresolved V genes explain less than half of these, and the others have no known cause. For this sample there are 37,000 or so clones; about three fifths appear just once. The ten largest clones take up about 15% of the sample. In the ViraFEST assay, PBMC were stimulated with viral peptide pools, and TCR sequencing was then used to find antigen-specific CD4+ T cell clonotypes based on their expansion. After less than eleven days of culture, CD4+ T cells were isolated with the EasySep CD4+ T cell isolation kit. The absence of prior SARS-CoV-2 infection in healthy vaccine recipients was confirmed by negative nucleocapsid antibodies before and after vaccination.

These receptors have no identified antigens. The sequencing here drew on CD4+ T cells from PBMCs cultured with HCoV-OC43 spike peptides, taken before COVID-19 vaccination. In light of the paper, this sample's cell subset or site label describes: HCoV-OC43 spike overlapping peptide pool stimulation. Every receptor here comes from a human donor who received a COVID-19 vaccine.

The V and J genes are TRBV18 and TRBJ2-1, with TRBD1 identical over 11 bases. Germline V gene sequence: CDR1 KGHSH, CDR2 LQKENI. There are 15 residues in the CDR3. The trim removed 6 bases at V and 4 bases at J, leaving 5 bases unmatched. In DNA, the CDR3 is TGTGCCAGCTCCCAGGGGACAGGGGGTTACAATGAGCAGTTCTTC. This codes for CASSQGTGGYNEQFF.

V and J are TRBV29-1 and TRBJ2-3; 7 nucleotides match TRBD2. The V segment lost 4 bases and the J segment 1 base; nucleotides outside the gene matches: 5. The CDR3 covers 14 residues. Germline CDR1 is SQVTM and CDR2 is ANQGSEA. The CDR3: CSVAWRERTDTQYF. The CDR3 DNA is TGCAGCGTTGCGTGGCGGGAGCGCACAGATACGCAGTATTTT.

The rearrangement uses TRBV5-4 and TRBJ2-1, with no clear D. The V end lost 0 bases, the J end lost 5 bases, and 9 bases lay between the germline ends. CDR3 length: 14 residues. CDR1 and CDR2 from the germline V gene are SGHNT and YYREEE (reference sequence). The CDR3 region is CASSLDATNNEQFF. In DNA, the CDR3 is TGTGCCAGCAGCTTGGATGCAACCAACAATGAGCAGTTCTTC.

This chain links TRBV28 with TRBJ2-7; D call uncertain. The V gene lost 1 base and the J gene lost 3 bases, with 13 bases spanning the gap. This CDR3 comprises 15 residues. The germline gives CDR1 MDHEN, CDR2 SYDVKM. This CDR3 is CASSLSNFRSYEQYF. CDR3 sequence (DNA): TGTGCCAGCAGTTTATCCAACTTTAGGAGCTACGAGCAGTACTTC.

The chain recombines TRBV4-2 with TRBJ2-3; TRBD1 is a possible D gene (7 bases). Trimming removed 4 bases at V and 2 bases at J, with 16 bases between. Germline V gives CDR1 LGHNA, CDR2 YNFKEQ. CDR3 length: 16 amino acids. The CDR3 region is CASSRRGDRLTDTQYF. The DNA for the CDR3 is TGTGCCAGCAGCCGTAGGGGGGACAGACTCACAGATACGCAGTATTTT.

The V call is TRBV5-5, the J call TRBJ1-1; no definite D call. Germline CDR1 reads SGHKS; CDR2 reads YYEKEE (reference sequence). CDR3 length equals 13 residues. Trimming pared 2 bases from V and 4 bases from J, leaving 9 bases between. The CDR3 spells CASSFQAFTEAFF. The CDR3 coding sequence is TGTGCCAGCAGCTTCCAGGCGTTCACTGAAGCTTTCTTT.

The V call is TRBV5-1, the J call TRBJ1-2; D not certain. Germline V gene data show CDR1 as SGHRS and CDR2 as YFSETQ. With 2 bases removed from V and 7 bases from J, the gap between germline ends came to 12 bases. This CDR3 comprises 13 residues. CDR3 coding DNA: TGCGCCAGCAGCTTAACAAGGGTTTCTGGCTACACCTTC. This gives the protein CASSLTRVSGYTF.

The rearrangement uses TRBV5-1 and TRBJ1-4; D is unclear. Trimming took 0 bases from V and 2 from J, leaving 11 bases between them. This CDR3 is built from 16 residues. Per germline, CDR1 SGHRS and CDR2 YFSETQ. The CDR3 DNA is TGCGCCAGCAGCTTGGTAGGCCTGGGGACTAATGAAAAACTGTTTTTT. It is translated as CASSLVGLGTNEKLFF.

This clone has just a few counts. V usage is TRBV3-1 (or the pseudogene TRBV3-2) and J usage is TRBJ1-6; D perhaps matches TRBD1 (5 bases). Germline V gene lookup returns CDR1 LGHDT and CDR2 YNNKEL (reference sequence). The CDR3 loop spans 14 amino acids. V lost 4 bases to trimming and J lost 7 bases, with 11 bases between them. CDR3 in DNA: TGTGCCAGCAGCCCACAGGCCGCAAATTCACCCCTCCACTTT. This gives the protein CASSPQAANSPLHF.

As regards this clone: At one boundary the junction diverges from the germline segment, which might be a read error. The chain is built from TRBV11-2 and TRBJ2-7; 8 bases are shared with TRBD2. Germline V gene sequence: CDR1 SGHAT, CDR2 FQNNGV. The CDR3 has 13 amino acids. CDR3 region: CASSLGYGREASF. The CDR3 region has the DNA TGTGCCAGCAGCTTAGGGTATGGGCGGGAGGCTTCATTC. Full variable domain (outside the CDR3, taken from reference TRBV11-2 and TRBJ2-7): EAGVAQSPRYKIIEKRQSVAFWCNPISGHATLYWYQQILGQGPKLLIQFQNNGVVDDSQLPKDRFSAERLKGVDSTLKIQPAKLEDSAVYLCASSLGYGREASFGPGTRLTVT.

The chain is built from TRBV7-9 and TRBJ1-1; D remains unclear. Germline CDR1 and CDR2: SEHNR and FQNEAQ (reference sequence). V gave up 5 bases and J gave up 3 bases, with 4 bases separating them. The CDR3 covers 11 residues. The CDR3 nucleotides are TGTGCCAGCAGCCCGGACACTGAAGCTTTCTTT. Translated: CASSPDTEAFF.

This chain links TRBV5-1 with TRBJ2-1, with TRBD1 identical over 8 bases. Germline values: CDR1 SGHRS, CDR2 YFSETQ. The CDR3 runs to 15 residues. Losses at the gene ends were 0 bases for V and 6 bases for J; bases not matched to a gene: 5. CDR3 sequence: CASSLDRGTFNEQFF. CDR3 bases: TGCGCCAGCAGCTTGGACAGGGGGACGTTCAATGAGCAGTTCTTC.

This clone was picked up a small number of times. The chain combines TRBV10-1 with TRBJ2-7; D may be TRBD1 or TRBD2 (5 bases each). The CDR3 extends over 13 amino acids. Trimming removed 2 bases from V and 5 bases from J, with 10 bases in between. Germline V gives CDR1 WNHNN, CDR2 SYGVQD (reference sequence). The CDR3 bases are TGCGCCAGCAGTGAGGGGGGTCGCCACGAGCAGTACTTC. Translation gives CASSEGGRHEQYF.

The V call is TRBV2, the J call TRBJ2-3; D may be TRBD1 or TRBD2 (5 bases each). V dropped 5 bases and J dropped 4 bases, with 16 bases sitting between them. Germline V gene lookup returns CDR1 SNHLY and CDR2 FYNNEI. This CDR3 region has 15 residues. CDR3 residues: CASSNPPGTSDTQYF. In DNA, the CDR3 is TGTGCCAGCAGTAATCCCCCGGGGACCTCAGATACGCAGTATTTT.

This chain joins TRBV11-3 and TRBJ2-3; 13 bases match TRBD2. The CDR3 is made up of 15 amino acids. Germline CDR1 SGHNT, CDR2 YENEEA. The V and J ends lost 4 bases and 6 bases, in that order; junction bases with no gene match: 4. The CDR3 nucleotides are TGTGCCAGCAGCTCCCAGACTAGCGGGGGGGATACGCAGTATTTT. This translates into CASSSQTSGGDTQYF.

This clone has only a few counts. This chain links TRBV5-5 with TRBJ2-2; 8 nucleotides match TRBD2. Germline lookup yields CDR1 SGHKS and CDR2 YYEKEE (reference sequence). J lost 2 bases, V lost 0 bases, and 3 bases had no gene match. The CDR3 runs to 16 residues. The CDR3 is CASSLESGSNTGELFF. CDR3 in DNA: TGTGCCAGCAGCTTGGAAAGCGGGAGCAACACCGGGGAGCTGTTTTTT.

The CDR3 region is CASSQGGLAGTTGELFF. The DNA of the CDR3 is TGCGCCAGCAGCCAAGGGGGGCTAGCGGGGACCACCGGGGAGCTGTTTTTT. The chain is built from TRBV4-1 and TRBJ2-2, with 9 bases that match TRBD2. The CDR3 has 17 amino acids. V was clipped by 1 base and J by 4 bases; unmatched bases: 7. Germline lookup yields CDR1 MGHRA and CDR2 YSYEKL.

The CDR3: CASSSRDLQGGEQYF. DNA of the CDR3: TGTGCCAGCAGCTCCCGGGACCTTCAAGGGGGGGAGCAGTACTTC. V is TRBV5-5 and J is TRBJ2-7; D is possibly TRBD1 or TRBD2 (6 bases each). The V end was cut by 3 bases, the J end by 7 bases, with 20 bases between. CDR3 length: 15 amino acids. From germline, CDR1 is SGHKS and CDR2 YYEKEE (reference sequence).

The table lists this clone with a few counts. J is TRBJ2-1 and V is TRBV29-1; 8 bases are shared with TRBD2. The CDR3 consists of 13 residues. CDR1 and CDR2 from the germline V gene are SQVTM and ANQGSEA. Germline trimming cut 7 bases from V and 10 bases from J; bases unmatched to any gene: 12. CDR3 in amino acids: CSAETGRAGEQFF. CDR3 sequence (DNA): TGCAGCGCCGAGACCGGGAGGGCCGGAGAGCAGTTCTTC.

This sequence joins TRBV12-3 or TRBV12-4 and TRBJ1-3; D gene uncertain. CDR3 length: 11 amino acids. V lost 3 bases to trimming and J lost 6 bases, with 3 bases between them. CDR3 DNA sequence: TGTGCCAGCAGTTTGTCAAACACCATATATTTT. This codes for CASSLSNTIYF.

This clone came up a few times. The rearrangement joins TRBV6-1 to TRBJ1-2; 10 bases map to TRBD1. CDR3 length: 14 amino acids. V lost 3 bases, J lost 8 bases, and 6 bases stayed unmatched. CDR1 MNHNS and CDR2 SASEGT come from the germline V gene. CDR3 residues: CASSDGGQGGGYTF. The CDR3 coding sequence is TGTGCCAGCAGTGATGGAGGACAGGGGGGCGGCTACACCTTC.